Presented here are 30 T cell receptor beta chains from one specimen sequenced in a study of blood T cells in healthy people across ages. A second 7 to 11 cycle PCR used barcoded and J-beta primers. MiXCR was run by TCRdb on the 5' RACE reads, yielding one entry per CDR3 protein. This sample yields around 1,600,000 distinct CDR3 sequences, of which 35% to 45% are seen a single time; 4% belongs to the top ten. Sequencing was performed on blood. Every receptor here comes from a young woman in good health.

The chain recombines TRBV7-2 with TRBJ2-1; 11 bases are a match to TRBD2. With 3 bases clipped from V and 8 bases from J, the junction kept 9 bases outside the gene matches. The CDR3 has 16 amino acids. From germline, CDR1 is SGHTA and CDR2 FQGNSA. The CDR3 DNA reads TGTGCCAGCAGCTTTCATAGCGGGGGGGCCATGGATGAGCAGTTCTTC. It is translated as CASSFHSGGAMDEQFF.

CDR3 protein: CASSVPGGPAGELFF. CDR3 nucleotides: TGTGCCAGCAGCGTACCGGGGGGGCCGGCCGGGGAGCTGTTTTTT. The chain combines TRBV9 with TRBJ2-2; 8 bases match TRBD2. Germline V gene sequence: CDR1 SGDLS, CDR2 YYNGEE. J gave up 6 bases and V 1 base, and 5 bases lay outside the gene matches. This CDR3 is 15 amino acids long.

This clonotype was counted only a few times. The V and J genes are TRBV10-1 and TRBJ2-1, with 9 bases matching TRBD1. The CDR3 sequence is 14 residues long. Trimming took 5 bases from V and 4 from J; bases not matched to a gene: 3. Per germline, CDR1 WNHNN and CDR2 SYGVQD (reference sequence). Written as DNA, the CDR3 is TGCGCCAGCAGTAGAGGGACAGGGTACAATGAGCAGTTCTTC. It is translated as CASSRGTGYNEQFF.

This clonotype was seen a handful of times. The chain has TRBV20-1 and TRBJ1-2; tentatively, D is TRBD1 (6 bases). Trimming took off 1 base at V and 6 bases at J, with 12 bases between the two ends. This CDR3 spans 13 amino acids. CDR1 is DFQATT, CDR2 SNEGSKA, per germline (reference sequence). The CDR3 sequence: CSARGQVEDGYTF. As DNA, the CDR3 is TGCAGTGCTAGAGGACAGGTGGAGGATGGCTACACCTTC.

This clonotype was detected a few times. CDR3 in amino acids: CASSPRRVWFNGYTF. Here the CDR3 DNA reads TGTGCCAGCAGTCCACGGAGAGTATGGTTCAATGGCTACACCTTC. J is TRBJ1-2 and V is TRBV6-5; D gene uncertain. Germline lookup yields CDR1 MNHEY and CDR2 SVGAGI. Trimming took off 5 bases at V and 6 bases at J, with 19 bases between the two ends. This CDR3 region has 15 residues.

On this clonotype: The junction differs from germline at one of its ends, possibly a read error. The chain is built from TRBV27 and TRBJ2-3; 11 nucleotides match TRBD2. The CDR3 sequence is 15 residues long. CDR1 MNHEY and CDR2 SMNVEV come from the germline V gene (reference sequence). The CDR3 sequence: CVSSSPGLAVDTQYF. In DNA form, the CDR3 reads TGTGTCAGCAGTAGCCCGGGACTAGCGGTAGATACGCAGTATTTT.

The chain uses TRBV28 and TRBJ2-3; TRBD1 agrees at 7 bases. Trimming took 5 bases from V and 4 from J; bases not matched to a gene: 9. This CDR3 region has 15 residues. Germline CDR1 is MDHEN and CDR2 is SYDVKM. CDR3 protein: CASSLPGTASDTQYF. CDR3 DNA sequence: TGTGCCAGCAGTCTACCCGGGACAGCTTCAGATACGCAGTATTTT.

The chain is built from TRBV12-3 or TRBV12-4 and TRBJ2-4; perhaps TRBD1 as D (6 bases). The J call may be incorrect, as the DNA end agrees better with TRBJ2-7. The length of the CDR3 is 13 residues. As DNA, the CDR3 is TGTGCCAGCAGTGTCAGCGGACAGTACGAGCAGTACTTC. This sequence encodes CASSVSGQYEQYF.

The chain combines TRBV5-6 with TRBJ1-1, with 7 bases aligning to TRBD1. V shed 2 bases, J shed 7 bases, and the junction held 2 bases outside the gene matches. Germline CDR1 SGHDT, CDR2 YYEEEE. The CDR3 sequence is 12 residues long. This CDR3 reads CASSFGQVEAFF. The CDR3 DNA is TGTGCCAGCAGCTTCGGACAGGTTGAAGCTTTCTTT.

The chain is built from TRBV6-5 and TRBJ2-7; no reliable D call. Germline V CDR1 and CDR2: MNHEY, SVGAGI. Trimming stripped 0 bases from V and 3 bases from J, with 6 bases between. There are 13 residues in the CDR3. The CDR3, as DNA: TGTGCCAGCAGTTACTCGATGGGCTACGAGCAGTACTTC. It codes for CASSYSMGYEQYF.

The sample holds a few counts of this clonotype. The CDR3 region is CASTGLAGGKYEQFF. The CDR3 nucleotides are TGTGCCAGCACCGGACTAGCGGGAGGGAAATATGAGCAGTTCTTC. The gene calls are TRBV6-2 or TRBV6-3 and TRBJ2-1; the match to TRBD2 covers 15 bases. This CDR3 spans 15 amino acids. The germline V gene encodes CDR1 MNHEY and CDR2 SVGEGT. Trimming removed 7 bases from V and 8 bases from J; junction bases left unmatched: 6.

The sample holds a few counts of this clonotype. The rearrangement uses TRBV6-6 and TRBJ1-4; no firm D call. The CDR3 loop spans 15 amino acids. Germline CDR1 and CDR2: MNHNY and SVGAGI (reference sequence). Between the trimmed V and J ends, which lost 0 bases and 0 bases, there was a span of 5 bases. CDR3 nucleotide sequence: TGTGCCAGCAGTTACTCACGGGCAACTAATGAAAAACTGTTTTTT. This encodes CASSYSRATNEKLFF.

This chain uses TRBV5-1 with TRBJ2-3; D possibly corresponds to TRBD1 (5 bases). The CDR3 sequence is 15 residues long. The germline V and J ends were trimmed by 3 bases and 6 bases, with 17 bases remaining between them. The germline V gene encodes CDR1 SGHRS and CDR2 YFSETQ. The CDR3 reads CASSSTVSGRDTQYF. CDR3 DNA sequence: TGCGCCAGCAGCTCCACGGTTTCAGGGCGGGATACGCAGTATTTT.

J is TRBJ1-1 and V is TRBV6-5; 7 bases agree with TRBD1. Trimming removed 7 bases from V and 5 bases from J; junction bases left unmatched: 7. Germline V gene sequence: CDR1 MNHEY, CDR2 SVGAGI. CDR3 length equals 13 residues. The CDR3 protein is CASNTGARTEAFF. The CDR3 nucleotides read TGTGCCAGCAATACAGGGGCGAGGACTGAAGCTTTCTTT.

Here the CDR3 reads CASSQDPSGYTQYF. CDR3 nucleotide sequence: TGCGCCAGCAGCCAGGATCCCAGCGGTTATACGCAGTATTTT. V usage is TRBV4-3 and J usage is TRBJ2-3; a weak D match, TRBD2 (5 bases). Trimming removed 3 bases from V and 7 bases from J, with 14 bases in between. The CDR3 covers 14 residues. CDR1 is LGHNA and CDR2 is YSLEER in the germline V gene.

This clonotype occurred a few times. The V call is TRBV7-9, the J call TRBJ1-5, with no clear D. The germline V and J ends were trimmed by 3 bases and 6 bases, with 12 bases remaining between them. The CDR3 spans 14 residues. CDR1 is SEHNR, CDR2 FQNEAQ, per germline (reference sequence). The CDR3 reads CASSFPGSGQPQHF. The CDR3 region has the DNA TGTGCCAGCAGCTTTCCGGGAAGCGGTCAGCCCCAGCATTTT.

This chain joins TRBV29-1 and TRBJ2-5; possible D gene TRBD2, 5 bases. This CDR3 is 12 amino acids long. Trimming pared 8 bases from V and 2 bases from J, leaving 12 bases between. Per the germline V gene, CDR1 is SQVTM and CDR2 is ANQGSEA. The CDR3 nucleotides are TGCAGCTCTCTAGCCCATCAAGAGACCCAGTACTTC. It yields the protein CSSLAHQETQYF.

The rearrangement uses TRBV5-1 and TRBJ1-2; 10 positions match TRBD1. The CDR3 length is 15 residues. Trimming cost V 0 bases and J 7 bases; bases outside gene matches: 6. Germline CDR1 SGHRS, CDR2 YFSETQ. The CDR3 here is CASSLDDRGLRGYTF. DNA for the CDR3: TGCGCCAGCAGCTTGGATGACAGGGGGCTCCGTGGCTACACCTTC.

Concerning this clonotype itself: A junction boundary mismatches the germline segment, possibly from a read error. CDR3 sequence: CACSYLGTVSTGELFF. DNA of the CDR3: TGTGCCTGCAGTTACCTGGGGACAGTAAGCACCGGGGAGCTGTTTTTT. The chain links TRBV12-3 or TRBV12-4 to TRBJ2-2, with TRBD1 matching over 7 bases. CDR3 length: 16 amino acids.

This clonotype was detected only once. The DNA of the CDR3 is TGTGCCAGCAGGACTTCTCACACAGATACGCAGTATTTT. Residues: CASRTSHTDTQYF. This chain links TRBV12-3 or TRBV12-4 with TRBJ2-3; D uncertain. The V end was cut by 6 bases, the J end by 2 bases, with 9 bases between. The CDR3 has 13 residues.

The chain uses TRBV14 and TRBJ2-7; D gene uncertain. The CDR3 length is 15 residues. V was shortened by 1 base and J by 0 bases, with 10 bases between the two germline ends. Germline assignment: CDR1 SGHDN and CDR2 FVKESK. Written as DNA, the CDR3 is TGTGCCAGCAGCCAAGCCCGAGTTAGCTCCTACGAGCAGTACTTC. Its translation: CASSQARVSSYEQYF.

Comment on this clonotype: One junction end does not reproduce the germline sequence, and a read error may be involved. The chain uses TRBV3-1 and TRBJ2-7; 13 bases map to TRBD2. CDR3 size: 15 residues. Germline CDR1 and CDR2: LGHDT and YNNKEL (reference sequence). CDR3 nucleotide sequence: TGTGCCGGCAGCCTTGGACTAGCGGGAGTGTACGAGCAGTACTTC. This encodes CAGSLGLAGVYEQYF.

The chain has TRBV12-3 or TRBV12-4 and TRBJ2-1; TRBD2 matches at 7 bases. The J call may be incorrect, as the DNA end agrees better with TRBJ2-7. The CDR3 loop spans 13 amino acids. As DNA, the CDR3 is TGTGCCAGCTCCGGGACTACTCACAATGAGCAGTACTTC. Its translation: CASSGTTHNEQYF.

The V and J genes are TRBV20-1 and TRBJ1-4, with a weak D call TRBD1 (5 bases). There are 12 residues in the CDR3. From germline, CDR1 is DFQATT and CDR2 SNEGSKA (reference sequence). The CDR3 nucleotides read TGCAGGGCGCGGGGCGGGAAGGAAAAACTGTTTTTT. It codes for CRARGGKEKLFF.

The chain is built from TRBV4-1 and TRBJ2-7; TRBD2 aligns across 7 bases. CDR1 and CDR2 from the germline V gene are MGHRA and YSYEKL. Trimming at V came to 4 bases and at J to 3 bases, leaving 3 bases not matched to a gene. CDR3 length: 13 amino acids. The CDR3 DNA sequence: TGCGCCAGCAGCCCCGGGGAGGGCTACGAGCAGTACTTC. Translating it yields CASSPGEGYEQYF.

The chain combines TRBV11-2 with TRBJ1-1; D remains unclear. From germline, CDR1 is SGHAT and CDR2 FQNNGV. The CDR3 extends over 16 amino acids. V dropped 5 bases and J dropped 1 base, with 17 bases sitting between them. In DNA form, the CDR3 reads TGTGCCAGCAGCGTCTACCGCACCTTGGGGAACACTGAAGCTTTCTTT. Protein product: CASSVYRTLGNTEAFF. Full variable domain (remainder filled in from reference TRBV11-2 and TRBJ1-1): EAGVAQSPRYKIIEKRQSVAFWCNPISGHATLYWYQQILGQGPKLLIQFQNNGVVDDSQLPKDRFSAERLKGVDSTLKIQPAKLEDSAVYLCASSVYRTLGNTEAFFGQGTRLTVV.

The V gene is TRBV29-1, the J gene TRBJ1-1, with D unclear. V was pared by 3 bases and J by 0 bases, with 8 bases between. In germline, CDR1 is SQVTM, CDR2 ANQGSEA. CDR3 length: 13 amino acids. CDR3 bases: TGCAGCGTTGATCTGCTGCTGAACACTGAAGCTTTCTTT. Amino acids: CSVDLLLNTEAFF.

This clonotype was counted between two and nine times. The chain recombines TRBV29-1 with TRBJ1-1; D not resolved. V gave up 4 bases and J gave up 0 bases, with 9 bases separating them. CDR3 length: 13 amino acids. CDR1 is SQVTM, CDR2 ANQGSEA, per germline. The CDR3 loop reads CSVGVRLNTEAFF. CDR3 in DNA: TGCAGCGTTGGGGTCAGACTGAACACTGAAGCTTTCTTT.

V and J are TRBV30 and TRBJ2-1; the D gene is possibly TRBD2 (6 bases). Gene TRBJ2-7 matches the end of the DNA better, so the J call may be wrong. The CDR3 spans 14 residues. In germline, CDR1 is GTSNPN, CDR2 SVGIG (reference sequence). This CDR3 reads CAWIGDSTYNEQYF. For the CDR3, the DNA is TGTGCCTGGATTGGGGACTCTACCTACAATGAGCAGTACTTC.

Concerning this clonotype itself: A single base separates this from a much larger clone, so it may be a read error. The chain is built from TRBV29-1 and TRBJ2-3; D gene ambiguous. In germline, CDR1 is SQVTM, CDR2 ANQGSEA. This CDR3 spans 10 amino acids. The CDR3 DNA is TGCTGCGTCGTTCCAGATACGCAGTATTTT. Residues: CCVVPDTQYF.